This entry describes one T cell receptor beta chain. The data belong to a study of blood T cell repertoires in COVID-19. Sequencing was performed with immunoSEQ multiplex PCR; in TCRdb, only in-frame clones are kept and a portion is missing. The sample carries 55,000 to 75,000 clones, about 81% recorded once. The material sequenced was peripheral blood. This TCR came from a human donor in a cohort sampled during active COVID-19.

The CDR3 region has the DNA TGTGCCAGCAAGGGAGCGGGAGAGACCCAGTACTTC. This sequence encodes CASKGAGETQYF. The chain recombines TRBV5-6 with TRBJ2-5; D possibly corresponds to TRBD2 (6 bases). Germline values: CDR1 SGHDT, CDR2 YYEEEE. CDR3 length: 12 amino acids. V was pared by 6 bases and J by 4 bases, with 10 bases between.